Included here is one TCR beta chain sequence, with context. What it binds is unknown. The data stem from a study of early T cells in non-severe SARS-CoV-2 infection. Looking at the study overall: Sequencing input comprised bulk RNA from unsorted whole blood; chain pairing was not available. Study outcomes and limitations: Matches to VDJdb favored anti-spike CD8 responses and missed private and CD4 specificities.

The V gene lost 3 bases and the J gene lost 9 bases, with 11 bases spanning the gap. Germline loops: CDR1 KGHSH, CDR2 LQKENI. This CDR3 is 12 amino acids long. Individual cDNA molecules received unique molecular identifiers during library preparation. Each CDR3 protein gets one entry after TCRdb re-called the 5' RACE reads with MiXCR. The repertoire holds approximately 79,000 distinct CDR3 sequences, 13% seen once, with 6% in the top ten. This chain connects TRBV18 to TRBJ1-1; D gene uncertain. The material sequenced was whole blood. This sequence originates from an adult who was a healthcare worker with PCR-confirmed SARS-CoV-2 infection or an uninfected control (not recorded which). The CDR3 is CASSPDGSQAFF. DNA of the CDR3: TGTGCCAGCTCACCGGATGGGAGCCAAGCTTTCTTT.